These 19 T cell receptor beta chains came from one sample sequenced in a study of glioma-infiltrating T cells after dendritic cell vaccination. Clones were read by immunoSEQ multiplex PCR, and TCRdb kept only the in-frame ones, dropping some. The table records about 110,000 clones, 90% of them present only once. Time point: after dendritic cell vaccination, including at tumor progression/relapse. Material: blood, obtained after dendritic cell vaccination. The receptors come from a human donor with glioblastoma.

CDR3 in amino acids: CATSRARTRQETQYF. The DNA for the CDR3 is TGTGCCACCAGCAGAGCTAGGACTAGACAAGAGACCCAGTACTTC. V is TRBV15 and J is TRBJ2-5, with 7 bases aligning to TRBD2. V lost 1 base to trimming and J lost 2 bases; unmatched junction nucleotides: 4. The CDR3 is made up of 15 amino acids. Germline V gives CDR1 LNHNV, CDR2 YYDKDF (reference sequence). The complete variable domain, with remaining parts taken from reference TRBV15 and TRBJ2-5, reads DAMVIQNPRYQVTQFGKPVTLSCSQTLNHNVMYWYQQKSSQAPKLLFHYYDKDFNNEADTPDNFQSRRPNTSFCFLDIRSPGLGDTAMYLCATSRARTRQETQYFGPGTRLLVL.

This clone was detected a few times. The rearrangement links TRBV9 to TRBJ2-1, with D perhaps TRBD2 (5 bases). Trimming took off 3 bases at V and 4 bases at J, with 20 bases between the two ends. Germline assignment: CDR1 SGDLS and CDR2 YYNGEE. CDR3 length: 17 residues. The chain's CDR3 is CASSDESRGIYYNEQFF. CDR3 DNA sequence: TGTGCCAGCAGCGACGAAAGTCGGGGTATCTATTACAATGAGCAGTTCTTC.

The chain carries TRBV2 and TRBJ1-5; D is perhaps TRBD1 (5 bases). V was cut by 2 bases and J by 3 bases, with 14 bases left in between. Per the germline V gene, CDR1 is SNHLY and CDR2 is FYNNEI. CDR3 length equals 16 residues. The CDR3 DNA reads TGTGCCAGCAGTGAAAGGGCGGCGGGGGACAATCAGCCCCAGCATTTT. Translating it yields CASSERAAGDNQPQHF.

The gene calls are TRBV6-1 and TRBJ2-1, with a possible D match to TRBD1 (5 bases). Germline V CDR1 and CDR2: MNHNS, SASEGT. V shed 4 bases and J shed 2 bases, with 6 bases lying between them. CDR3 length: 13 residues. CDR3 residues: CASSATAYNEQFF. CDR3 coding DNA: TGTGCCAGCAGTGCGACAGCCTACAATGAGCAGTTCTTC.

The chain couples TRBV6-6 to TRBJ1-2; 8 bases are a match to TRBD1. Per germline, CDR1 MNHNY and CDR2 SVGAGI (reference sequence). CDR3 length equals 15 residues. Trimming removed 5 bases from V and 5 bases from J; junction bases left unmatched: 10. CDR3 bases: TGTGCCAGCAGTACCACAGGGGGGGGACGATATGGCTACACCTTC. It specifies CASSTTGGGRYGYTF.

This rearrangement joins TRBV25-1 to TRBJ1-2, with D maybe TRBD1 (6 bases). Germline V CDR1 and CDR2: MGHDK, SYGVNS. The CDR3 has 15 amino acids. V was pared by 3 bases and J by 7 bases, with 18 bases between. This CDR3 reads CASSEGAGWAGGYTF. The CDR3 DNA is TGTGCCAGCAGTGAGGGGGCAGGATGGGCAGGTGGCTACACCTTC.

V and J are TRBV11-3 and TRBJ2-5, with D possibly TRBD2 on 6 matching bases. This CDR3 spans 14 amino acids. V lost 4 bases to trimming and J lost 5 bases, with 14 bases between them. Germline assignment: CDR1 SGHNT and CDR2 YENEEA. CDR3 in DNA: TGTGCCAGCAGCTCCGGGAGCACGGGGGAGACCCAGTACTTC. Translated: CASSSGSTGETQYF.

The chain is built from TRBV11-2 and TRBJ2-7; unclear D gene. Germline values: CDR1 SGHAT, CDR2 FQNNGV. Trimming removed 2 bases from V and 2 bases from J, with 7 bases in between. CDR3 length: 13 residues. The CDR3 here is CASSLQEPYEQYF. CDR3 nucleotides: TGTGCCAGCAGCTTACAGGAACCCTACGAGCAGTACTTC. The full variable domain, with the rest looked up from reference TRBV11-2 and TRBJ2-7, is EAGVAQSPRYKIIEKRQSVAFWCNPISGHATLYWYQQILGQGPKLLIQFQNNGVVDDSQLPKDRFSAERLKGVDSTLKIQPAKLEDSAVYLCASSLQEPYEQYFGPGTRLTVT.

V usage is TRBV2 and J usage is TRBJ2-7; 7 positions match TRBD1. CDR1 is SNHLY and CDR2 is FYNNEI in the germline V gene. CDR3 length: 13 residues. V dropped 7 bases and J dropped 2; count of bases not matched to a gene: 5. This CDR3 is CASNMQGAYEQYF. For the CDR3, the DNA is TGTGCCAGCAATATGCAGGGGGCCTACGAGCAGTACTTC.

This chain links TRBV9 with TRBJ2-2; TRBD1 matches at 9 bases. The CDR3 is made up of 16 amino acids. Germline lookup yields CDR1 SGDLS and CDR2 YYNGEE. V lost 0 bases to trimming and J lost 6 bases; unmatched junction nucleotides: 6. The CDR3 DNA follows: TGTGCCAGCAGCGTAGTTTGGGACAGGGCCGCCGGGGAGCTGTTTTTT. It encodes CASSVVWDRAAGELFF.

The chain joins TRBV7-2 to TRBJ1-5, with 8 positions matching TRBD1. Unmatched junction bases numbered 2, after V lost 5 bases and J lost 2 bases. The CDR3 extends over 14 amino acids. Per the germline V gene, CDR1 is SGHTA and CDR2 is FQGNSA. CDR3 in amino acids: CASSVQGGNQPQHF. The CDR3 DNA follows: TGTGCCAGCAGCGTACAGGGGGGCAATCAGCCCCAGCATTTT.

CDR3 sequence: CAWKRNEQFF. CDR3 nucleotide sequence: TGTGCCTGGAAGAGAAATGAGCAGTTCTTC. The gene calls are TRBV30 and TRBJ2-1; D uncertain. V was clipped by 4 bases and J by 7 bases, with 5 bases between them. The CDR3 runs to 10 residues. Germline V gene data show CDR1 as GTSNPN and CDR2 as SVGIG (reference sequence).

The chain combines TRBV12-5 with TRBJ1-2, with D perhaps matching TRBD1 (6 bases). Trimming stripped 2 bases from V and 7 bases from J, with 17 bases between. The CDR3 extends over 15 amino acids. CDR1 LGHNT and CDR2 FRNRAP come from the germline V gene. CDR3 in DNA: TGTGCTAGTGGTTTGACCCAACAGGGTATAGGTGGCTACACCTTC. This sequence encodes CASGLTQQGIGGYTF.

The V gene is TRBV2, the J gene TRBJ2-7; 7 positions agree with TRBD1. Germline V gene sequence: CDR1 SNHLY, CDR2 FYNNEI. CDR3 size: 15 residues. V lost 5 bases to trimming and J lost 2 bases; unmatched junction nucleotides: 9. The CDR3 is CASSFSTGPTYEQYF. CDR3 nucleotides: TGTGCCAGCAGTTTCTCGACAGGGCCTACCTACGAGCAGTACTTC. The full variable domain, its missing parts supplied by reference TRBV2 and TRBJ2-7, is EPEVTQTPSHQVTQMGQEVILRCVPISNHLYFYWYRQILGQKVEFLVSFYNNEISEKSEIFDDQFSVERPDGSNFTLKIRSTKLEDSAMYFCASSFSTGPTYEQYFGPGTRLTVT.

This chain uses TRBV29-1 with TRBJ2-1, with TRBD1 matching over 9 bases. Germline assignment: CDR1 SQVTM and CDR2 ANQGSEA. The CDR3 is 13 residues long. With 4 bases clipped from V and 10 bases from J, the junction kept 8 bases outside the gene matches. The CDR3 sequence is CSVAGQGQREQFF. DNA of the CDR3: TGCAGCGTTGCGGGACAGGGCCAGAGGGAGCAGTTCTTC.

This rearrangement joins TRBV20-1 to TRBJ2-7; tentatively, D is TRBD2 (6 bases). This CDR3 comprises 11 residues. V was shortened by 6 bases and J by 6 bases, with 12 bases between the two germline ends. From germline, CDR1 is DFQATT and CDR2 SNEGSKA (reference sequence). The chain's CDR3 is CSASGVSEQYF. For the CDR3, the DNA is TGCAGTGCCTCGGGAGTCTCCGAGCAGTACTTC.

This chain links TRBV6-6 with TRBJ2-5; D remains unclear. The CDR3 loop spans 14 amino acids. Looked up from germline, CDR1 is MNHNY and CDR2 is SVGAGI (reference sequence). With 0 bases removed from V and 4 bases from J, the gap between germline ends came to 9 bases. The CDR3 bases are TGTGCCAGCAGTTACTCAACTGTCGCAGAGACCCAGTACTTC. Protein product: CASSYSTVAETQYF.

This chain uses TRBV5-1 with TRBJ1-1; perhaps TRBD1 as D (5 bases). V lost 3 bases to trimming and J lost 0 bases, with 9 bases between them. Germline values: CDR1 SGHRS, CDR2 YFSETQ. The CDR3 is made up of 14 amino acids. The DNA of the CDR3 is TGCGCCAGCAGCTGGGGGGGGATGAACACTGAAGCTTTCTTT. This codes for CASSWGGMNTEAFF.

The chain recombines TRBV2 with TRBJ1-4, with 8 nucleotides matching TRBD1. This CDR3 region has 12 residues. Losses at the gene ends were 6 bases for V and 8 bases for J; bases not matched to a gene: 2. The V gene's germline CDR1 is SNHLY and CDR2 FYNNEI. The CDR3 nucleotides read TGTGCCAGCAGAGGGACAGGAGAAAAACTGTTTTTT. Translated, it gives CASRGTGEKLFF.